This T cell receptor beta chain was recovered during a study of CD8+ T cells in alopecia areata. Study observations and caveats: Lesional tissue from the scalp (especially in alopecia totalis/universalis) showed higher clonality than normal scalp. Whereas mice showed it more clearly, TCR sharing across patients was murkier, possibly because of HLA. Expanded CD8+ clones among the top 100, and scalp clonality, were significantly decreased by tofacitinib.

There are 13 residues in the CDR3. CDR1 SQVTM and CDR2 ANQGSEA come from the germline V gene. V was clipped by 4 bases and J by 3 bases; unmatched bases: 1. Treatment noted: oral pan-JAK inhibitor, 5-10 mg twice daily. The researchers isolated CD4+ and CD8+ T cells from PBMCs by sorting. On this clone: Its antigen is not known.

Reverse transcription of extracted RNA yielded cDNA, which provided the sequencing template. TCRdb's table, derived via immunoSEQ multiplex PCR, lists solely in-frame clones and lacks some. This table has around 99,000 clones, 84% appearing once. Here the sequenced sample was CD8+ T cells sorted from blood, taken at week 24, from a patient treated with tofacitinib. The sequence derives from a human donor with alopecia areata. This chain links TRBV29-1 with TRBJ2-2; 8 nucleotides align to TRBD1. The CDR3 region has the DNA TGCAGCGTTGGGACAGGGTACACCGGGGAGCTGTTTTTT. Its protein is CSVGTGYTGELFF.